These 26 T cell receptor beta chains share one sample of origin, sequenced in a study of blood T cell repertoires in COVID-19. Sequenced by immunoSEQ multiplex PCR; TCRdb stores in-frame clones only, minus some. The sample has under 250,000 clones; about 83% are singletons. Sequencing input: peripheral blood. All receptors come from a middle-aged man with active or convalescent COVID-19.

Remarks on this clone: The same CDR3 also results from other DNA sequences found in this sample. CDR3 amino acids: CASSLEGDYGYTF. The CDR3, as DNA: TGTGCCAGCAGCTTGGAAGGGGACTATGGCTACACCTTC. The rearrangement uses TRBV5-5 and TRBJ1-2; D might be TRBD1 (5 bases). V lost 0 bases to trimming and J lost 3 bases, with 6 bases between them. CDR1 and CDR2 from the germline V gene are SGHKS and YYEKEE (reference sequence). This CDR3 comprises 13 residues.

The V and J genes are TRBV28 and TRBJ2-3; D remains unclear. The V and J ends lost 6 bases and 4 bases respectively, with 14 bases between them. The CDR3 extends over 14 amino acids. Germline values: CDR1 MDHEN, CDR2 SYDVKM. Here the CDR3 reads CASSPYARADTQYF. The CDR3 bases are TGTGCCAGCAGCCCCTATGCGCGCGCAGATACGCAGTATTTT.

The rearrangement joins TRBV11-2 to TRBJ2-5; TRBD2 aligns across 7 bases. Germline values: CDR1 SGHAT, CDR2 FQNNGV. This CDR3 is built from 15 residues. Trimming at V came to 5 bases and at J to 2 bases, leaving 8 bases not matched to a gene. CDR3 DNA: TGTGCCAGCAGCCCTTTACTAGCGCCTCAAGAGACCCAGTACTTC. It is translated as CASSPLLAPQETQYF.

This chain connects TRBV15 to TRBJ2-7; 7 nucleotides line up with TRBD1. The CDR3 totals 15 residues. V dropped 5 bases and J dropped 0; count of bases not matched to a gene: 7. CDR1 LNHNV and CDR2 YYDKDF come from the germline V gene (reference sequence). CDR3 protein: CATSGVGTDSYEQYF. The CDR3 coding sequence is TGTGCCACCAGCGGGGTCGGGACAGACTCCTACGAGCAGTACTTC.

The genes are TRBV5-1 and TRBJ2-1; D gene ambiguous. CDR1 SGHRS and CDR2 YFSETQ come from the germline V gene. CDR3 length equals 17 residues. With 0 bases removed from V and 5 bases from J, the gap between germline ends came to 18 bases. CDR3 DNA: TGCGCCAGCAGCTTGGATATACCCTCCTCCCTAAACAATGAGCAGTTCTTC. Translating it yields CASSLDIPSSLNNEQFF.

The V and J genes are TRBV6-5 and TRBJ2-7, with 8 bases matching TRBD2. The J segment lost 0 bases and the V segment lost 1 base, leaving 2 bases of the junction unmatched. The germline CDR1 and CDR2 sequences are MNHEY and SVGAGI. This CDR3 has 15 residues. CDR3 in amino acids: CASSYYRGGSYEQYF. The CDR3 region has the DNA TGTGCCAGCAGTTACTATCGGGGGGGCTCCTACGAGCAGTACTTC.

The V and J genes are TRBV14 and TRBJ2-1; D unresolved. Looked up from germline, CDR1 is SGHDN and CDR2 is FVKESK. The CDR3 is made up of 13 amino acids. Trimming left V 3 bases short and J 9 bases short, with 12 bases between. CDR3 nucleotide sequence: TGTGCCAGCAGCCAGACTGTGACGGGTGAGCAGTTCTTC. It translates to CASSQTVTGEQFF.

This chain links TRBV2 with TRBJ2-7; TRBD1 aligns across 8 bases. This CDR3 comprises 13 residues. The V gene's germline CDR1 is SNHLY and CDR2 FYNNEI. The V segment lost 3 bases and the J segment 8 bases; nucleotides outside the gene matches: 6. The CDR3 is CASSDGQGEKQYF. The DNA for the CDR3 is TGTGCCAGCAGTGATGGACAGGGTGAGAAGCAGTACTTC.

This clone appeared a single time. The V and J genes are TRBV27 and TRBJ2-1; 9 bases align to TRBD1. The CDR3 has 16 amino acids. Trimming took 5 bases from V and 5 from J; bases not matched to a gene: 10. In germline, CDR1 is MNHEY, CDR2 SMNVEV (reference sequence). CDR3 DNA sequence: TGTGCCAGCAGTGCCGATACCGGGACAGGGAACAATGAGCAGTTCTTC. This codes for CASSADTGTGNNEQFF.

This CDR3 is CASSLSPRGNGEQYF. The DNA for the CDR3 is TGTGCCAGCAGCTTATCACCTAGGGGAAACGGGGAGCAGTACTTC. The chain uses TRBV7-6 and TRBJ2-7; D might be TRBD1 (5 bases). Trimming took off 2 bases at V and 7 bases at J, with 18 bases between the two ends. The CDR3 runs 15 residues. Germline assignment: CDR1 SGHVS and CDR2 FNYEAQ.

V usage is TRBV5-1 and J usage is TRBJ2-7, with 12 bases aligning to TRBD2. This CDR3 spans 18 amino acids. CDR1 is SGHRS, CDR2 YFSETQ, per germline. J was trimmed by 0 bases and V by 1 base; bases with no gene match: 8. This CDR3 reads CASSLQLAGGPSSYEQYF. CDR3 DNA: TGCGCCAGCAGCTTGCAACTAGCGGGGGGTCCCAGCTCCTACGAGCAGTACTTC.

The chain couples TRBV14 to TRBJ2-1; TRBD2 agrees at 10 bases. Trimming removed 0 bases from V and 4 bases from J; junction bases left unmatched: 9. Germline values: CDR1 SGHDN, CDR2 FVKESK. This CDR3 is 18 amino acids long. The chain's CDR3 is CASSQDLTSGIGYNEQFF. CDR3 nucleotides: TGTGCCAGCAGCCAAGATCTCACTAGCGGGATCGGGTACAATGAGCAGTTCTTC.

The chain employs TRBV4-2 and TRBJ2-3; TRBD1 is a possible D gene (6 bases). The CDR3 has 14 amino acids. From germline, CDR1 is LGHNA and CDR2 YNFKEQ. With 2 bases removed from V and 6 bases from J, the gap between germline ends came to 12 bases. CDR3 loop: CASSQRTEEDTQYF. As DNA, the CDR3 is TGTGCCAGCAGCCAACGGACAGAAGAGGATACGCAGTATTTT.

Only one count was recorded for this clone. This chain uses TRBV2 with TRBJ2-6; D is perhaps TRBD2 (5 bases). Germline CDR1 SNHLY, CDR2 FYNNEI. With 6 bases removed from V and 0 bases from J, the gap between germline ends came to 9 bases. The CDR3 consists of 15 residues. In DNA form, the CDR3 reads TGTGCCAGCAGACTCCGGGACTCTGGGGCCAACGTCCTGACTTTC. It codes for CASRLRDSGANVLTF.

The V call is TRBV5-1, the J call TRBJ1-1; the match to TRBD1 covers 8 bases. Looked up from germline, CDR1 is SGHRS and CDR2 is YFSETQ. V shed 1 base and J 6 bases; nucleotides not matched to a gene: 5. The CDR3 sequence is 14 residues long. CDR3 sequence (DNA): TGCGCCAGCAGCTTGCCAGGGGGCGACGCTGAAGCTTTCTTT. Translation: CASSLPGGDAEAFF. Complete variable domain (other parts from reference TRBV5-1 and TRBJ1-1): KAGVTQTPRYLIKTRGQQVTLSCSPISGHRSVSWYQQTPGQGLQFLFEYFSETQRNKGNFPGRFSGRQFSNSRSEMNVSTLELGDSALYLCASSLPGGDAEAFFGQGTRLTVV.

V is TRBV30 and J is TRBJ1-2; 9 bases line up with TRBD1. CDR1 is GTSNPN and CDR2 is SVGIG in the germline V gene (reference sequence). V trimming: 4 bases; J trimming: 3 bases; junction bases outside the gene matches: 6. The CDR3 consists of 14 residues. The CDR3 DNA follows: TGTGCCTGGACTTCGGGACAGGGTGACTATGGCTACACCTTC. Translated: CAWTSGQGDYGYTF.

This clone was seen once. Other DNA sequences from this sample encode an identical CDR3 as well. The chain combines TRBV19 with TRBJ1-5; D call uncertain. The V gene lost 6 bases and the J gene lost 4 bases, with 10 bases spanning the gap. Looked up from germline, CDR1 is LNHDA and CDR2 is SQIVND (reference sequence). The CDR3 contains 13 residues. The CDR3 sequence: CASSLTENQPQHF. In nucleotides, the CDR3 is TGTGCCAGTAGCTTAACAGAGAATCAGCCCCAGCATTTT.

V gene TRBV5-4 combines with J gene TRBJ1-1; 7 bases fit TRBD1. The CDR3 runs 15 residues. Germline V gene lookup returns CDR1 SGHNT and CDR2 YYREEE (reference sequence). V shed 4 bases and J 3 bases; nucleotides not matched to a gene: 9. The CDR3 region is CASSPFGTAYTEAFF. The CDR3 DNA reads as TGTGCCAGCAGCCCGTTCGGGACAGCCTACACTGAAGCTTTCTTT.

V and J are TRBV7-6 and TRBJ1-4; D not resolved. Germline CDR1 reads SGHVS; CDR2 reads FNYEAQ. The V and J ends lost 8 bases and 5 bases respectively, with 12 bases between them. This CDR3 is 13 amino acids long. This CDR3 reads CASRPQENEKLFF. CDR3 bases: TGTGCCAGCCGTCCCCAGGAAAATGAAAAACTGTTTTTT.

V is TRBV4-1 and J is TRBJ1-1, with 9 bases matching TRBD1. V dropped 4 bases and J dropped 0; count of bases not matched to a gene: 6. This CDR3 has 16 amino acids. The V gene's germline CDR1 is MGHRA and CDR2 YSYEKL. CDR3 in amino acids: CASSPWTGAMNTEAFF. CDR3 nucleotide sequence: TGCGCCAGCAGCCCGTGGACAGGGGCTATGAACACTGAAGCTTTCTTT.

The chain recombines TRBV10-1 with TRBJ1-1; 9 bases map to TRBD1. Losses at the gene ends were 5 bases for V and 5 bases for J; bases not matched to a gene: 3. The CDR3 spans 13 residues. Germline assignment: CDR1 WNHNN and CDR2 SYGVQD (reference sequence). In DNA, the CDR3 is TGCGCCAGCAGTTCGACAGGGGGGACTGAAGCTTTCTTT. It is translated as CASSSTGGTEAFF.

The CDR3: CASSPESPLSTGELFF. Written as DNA, the CDR3 is TGTGCCAGCAGCCCCGAAAGCCCCCTATCCACCGGGGAGCTGTTTTTT. This rearrangement joins TRBV7-6 to TRBJ2-2; D gene unclear. The germline CDR1 and CDR2 sequences are SGHVS and FNYEAQ. Trimming removed 5 bases at V and 4 bases at J, with 17 bases between. The CDR3 is 16 amino acids.

The rearrangement links TRBV2 to TRBJ1-2, with 7 bases identical to TRBD1. CDR3 length equals 14 residues. V shed 4 bases, J shed 7 bases, and the junction held 9 bases outside the gene matches. Looked up from germline, CDR1 is SNHLY and CDR2 is FYNNEI. The CDR3 reads CASSVGRQGLGYTF. The DNA for the CDR3 is TGTGCCAGCAGTGTTGGACGACAGGGTCTTGGCTACACCTTC.

The V and J genes are TRBV7-3 and TRBJ2-3; a possible D gene is TRBD2 (6 bases). V was trimmed by 5 bases and J by 8 bases, leaving 20 bases between them. The CDR3 length is 15 residues. Germline V gene lookup returns CDR1 SGHTA and CDR2 FQGTGA. DNA for the CDR3: TGTGCCAGCAGCCCCATCGGGACTCTGGGCGGTACGCAGTATTTT. This gives the protein CASSPIGTLGGTQYF.

This clone was counted a single time. The chain links TRBV28 to TRBJ1-2; perhaps TRBD1 as D (5 bases). The CDR3 length is 14 residues. V was pared by 6 bases and J by 3 bases, with 14 bases between. CDR1 is MDHEN and CDR2 is SYDVKM in the germline V gene. The CDR3 reads CASSPPAGDYGYTF. DNA for the CDR3: TGTGCCAGCAGCCCGCCCGCGGGGGACTATGGCTACACCTTC.

The rearrangement joins TRBV6-1 to TRBJ1-3, with TRBD1 identical over 9 bases. The CDR3 spans 16 residues. The germline CDR1 and CDR2 sequences are MNHNS and SASEGT. Trimming at V came to 4 bases and at J to 4 bases, leaving 8 bases not matched to a gene. The CDR3 DNA follows: TGTGCCAGCAGTGTGTTGGGACAGGGAGGAGGAAACACCATATATTTT. It yields the protein CASSVLGQGGGNTIYF.